The rows below give T cell receptor beta chains drawn from one sample of a study of blood T cell repertoires in COVID-19. Only in-frame clones appear in the TCRdb table, and some are missing; sequencing was by immunoSEQ multiplex PCR. The repertoire has tens of thousands of clones, 75% to 90% of them found once; the top ten carry 4% to 5%. Specimen: peripheral blood. These receptors originate from a woman between 45 and 65 years old with active COVID-19. The CDR3 runs from the conserved cysteine through the conserved F or W.

CDR3aa: CASTLASGPYEQYF
len: 14
v_gene: TRBV6-5

CDR3aa: CSVLWGGTNTGELFF
len: 15
v_gene: TRBV29-1

CDR3aa: CASSDRLAGEPEQYF
len: 15
v_gene: TRBV7-9

CDR3aa: CASSLGLTSGIRYEQFF
len: 17
v_gene: TRBV5-6

CDR3aa: CATSRRTEGPQETQYF
len: 16
v_gene: TRBV15

CDR3aa: CASSLSGSVNEQFF
len: 14
v_gene: TRBV7-3

CDR3aa: CSVDPRTGLGPDTQYF
len: 16
v_gene: TRBV29-1

CDR3aa: CASSVGLTSEQYF
len: 13
v_gene: TRBV9

CDR3aa: CASSPQALGTSTDTQYF
len: 17
v_gene: TRBV28

CDR3aa: CASSPAPGTRNTEAFF
len: 16
v_gene: TRBV7-9

CDR3aa: CAWSAPGSRSYNEQFF
len: 16
v_gene: TRBV30

CDR3aa: CASSQGRQAFNYGYTF
len: 16
v_gene: TRBV4-1

CDR3aa: CASRTQGAYEQYF
len: 13
v_gene: TRBV12-3/TRBV12-4

CDR3aa: CALAGGKQETQYF
len: 13
v_gene: TRBV30

CDR3aa: CASSSGTSGIYEQYF
len: 15
v_gene: TRBV5-6

CDR3aa: CASSLDVGSSSTDTQYF
len: 17
v_gene: TRBV5-1

CDR3aa: CASSQVVDRGPLAEAFF
len: 17
v_gene: TRBV3-1/TRBV3-2

CDR3aa: CASSYTRDTEAFF
len: 13
v_gene: TRBV18

CDR3aa: CAWSILQTTDTDTQYF
len: 16
v_gene: TRBV30

CDR3aa: CASSVESGGGCTF
len: 13
v_gene: TRBV6-4

CDR3aa: CASSPLPRGRSTDTQYF
len: 17
v_gene: TRBV7-3

CDR3aa: CASGLTGVDEQYF
len: 13
v_gene: TRBV23-1

CDR3aa: CASSGTGGVTYEQYF
len: 15
v_gene: TRBV28

CDR3aa: CASSLDVSSYEQYF
len: 14
v_gene: TRBV7-7

CDR3aa: CASSWRREQGSTPLYEQYF
len: 19
v_gene: TRBV27

CDR3aa: CASNGGVENTGELFF
len: 15
v_gene: TRBV2

CDR3aa: CASSLWVSGSNEQFF
len: 15
v_gene: TRBV9

CDR3aa: CASSEAQLIPGSEQYF
len: 16
v_gene: TRBV6-1

CDR3aa: CASSSYGYTIYF
len: 12
v_gene: TRBV6-6

CDR3aa: CASRPRDRSSYEQYF
len: 15
v_gene: TRBV27

CDR3aa: CASSLGAGGSGYTF
len: 14
v_gene: TRBV5-1

CDR3aa: CASSISGGTTEAFF
len: 14
v_gene: TRBV7-3

CDR3aa: CASSSAWGGPEGSYNEQFF
len: 19
v_gene: TRBV11-2

CDR3aa: CSVRAGKGAMNTEAFF
len: 16
v_gene: TRBV29-1

CDR3aa: CASSQAGTGTSGGYTF
len: 16
v_gene: TRBV3-1/TRBV3-2

CDR3aa: CASSHEEGTSSGANVLTF
len: 18
v_gene: TRBV4-2

CDR3aa: CASSGVAGVETQYF
len: 14
v_gene: TRBV2

CDR3aa: CSVNRDTTYEQYF
len: 13
v_gene: TRBV29-1

CDR3aa: CAWSQELAGGTQYF
len: 14
v_gene: TRBV30

CDR3aa: CASSPIPGLGSYNEQFF
len: 17
v_gene: TRBV18

CDR3aa: CASSSSSLLSGYTF
len: 14
v_gene: TRBV27

CDR3aa: CASSHLPTEAFF
len: 12
v_gene: TRBV3-1/TRBV3-2

CDR3aa: CAISVRGQNTEAFF
len: 14
v_gene: TRBV10-3

CDR3aa: CASSDPSGGETQYF
len: 14
v_gene: TRBV10-1

CDR3aa: CASSWGETSTDTQYF
len: 15
v_gene: TRBV4-1

CDR3aa: CASSLASGNEQFF
len: 13
v_gene: TRBV5-1

CDR3aa: CASSPDRGGTGELFF
len: 15
v_gene: TRBV5-1

CDR3aa: CASSLDDRVGSYTF
len: 14
v_gene: TRBV28

CDR3aa: CASSPRTGGSNQPQHF
len: 16
v_gene: TRBV19

CDR3aa: CASLSGQGSHGYTF
len: 14
v_gene: TRBV6-5

CDR3aa: CASNWGQNTGELFF
len: 14
v_gene: TRBV5-4

CDR3aa: CASSLRQGGNYGYTF
len: 15
v_gene: TRBV9

CDR3aa: CASSLIPGQTTYGYTF
len: 16
v_gene: TRBV5-8